A single sample gave rise to the 19 T cell receptor beta chains below, sequenced in a study of prognosis after radiotherapy for stage I lung cancer. TCR beta CDR3 amplification from genomic DNA was performed by two-round multiplex PCR. Round-one PCR had primers specific to each TRBV and TRBJ gene. TCRdb re-derived calls from the multiplex PCR reads in MiXCR, one entry per CDR3 protein. The data contain around 63,000 distinct CDR3 sequences, around a quarter of them singletons. The sample was PBMCs, taken before or after stereotactic body radiation therapy (not recorded which). These receptors came from a donor over 45 with non-small cell lung cancer.

As for this clonotype: This could be a read error, since a much larger clone is one nucleotide away. The V gene is TRBV6-1, the J gene TRBJ1-1; TRBD1 matches at 7 bases. CDR3 size: 14 residues. CDR1 and CDR2 (germline): MNHNS, SASEGT. CDR3 protein: CASREGQENTEAFF. In DNA form, the CDR3 reads TGTGCCAGCAGAGAAGGACAGGAGAACACTGAAGCTTTCTTT.

This clonotype was found a few times. A far larger clone is one nucleotide away, so this likely arose from a read error. The V and J genes are TRBV6-6 and TRBJ2-7; TRBD1 agrees at 7 bases. Per the germline V gene, CDR1 is MNHNY and CDR2 is SVGAGI (reference sequence). CDR3 length: 15 amino acids. DNA for the CDR3: TGTGCCAGCAGTTACTCGGGCAGGGGGACCTACGGGCAGTACTTC. The encoded protein is CASSYSGRGTYGQYF.

This clonotype was recorded at least ten times. V is TRBV20-1 and J is TRBJ2-7, with D possibly TRBD1 on 7 matching bases. The germline gives CDR1 DFQATT, CDR2 SNEGSKA (reference sequence). V was cut by 5 bases and J by 0 bases, with 17 bases left in between. CDR3 length: 15 amino acids. CDR3 bases: TGCAGTGCTCCCAGGGGGGATCTAAGCTCCTACGAGCAGTACTTC. It specifies CSAPRGDLSSYEQYF.

This clonotype was detected ten times or more. The genes are TRBV19 and TRBJ1-2; TRBD1 agrees at 7 bases. Germline assignment: CDR1 LNHDA and CDR2 SQIVND (reference sequence). The CDR3 totals 13 residues. V gave up 4 bases and J gave up 5 bases; unmatched junction bases: 4. CDR3 sequence reads: CASSKPGQYGYTF. CDR3 nucleotides: TGTGCCAGTAGTAAACCGGGACAGTATGGCTACACCTTC.

This clonotype was counted many times. The chain carries TRBV5-1 and TRBJ2-2, with 7 bases identical to TRBD1. V was clipped by 4 bases and J by 5 bases; unmatched bases: 8. The V gene's germline CDR1 is SGHRS and CDR2 YFSETQ. The CDR3 sequence is 15 residues long. The CDR3, as DNA: TGCGCCAGCAGCCAAACGACAGGGCAGACCGGGGAGCTGTTTTTT. Protein sequence: CASSQTTGQTGELFF.

This clonotype was recorded at least ten times. V is TRBV10-3 and J is TRBJ2-1, with 7 nucleotides matching TRBD1. Trimming removed 4 bases from V and 4 bases from J; junction bases left unmatched: 4. The germline V gene encodes CDR1 ENHRY and CDR2 SYGVKD. The CDR3 covers 14 residues. In DNA form, the CDR3 reads TGTGCCATCAGTGTCCCGGGACAGTACAATGAGCAGTTCTTC. This codes for CAISVPGQYNEQFF.

This clonotype was detected a few times. The genes are TRBV5-5 and TRBJ2-5; D might be TRBD1 (6 bases). The germline V gene encodes CDR1 SGHKS and CDR2 YYEKEE (reference sequence). Trimming cost V 3 bases and J 0 bases, with 15 bases left between them. The CDR3 covers 16 residues. CDR3 protein: CASSYADRTYQETQYF. The CDR3 nucleotides read TGTGCCAGCAGCTATGCCGACAGGACCTACCAAGAGACCCAGTACTTC.

This clonotype was recorded many times. This sequence joins TRBV6-1 and TRBJ1-5; D call uncertain. This CDR3 has 16 amino acids. V lost 7 bases and J 3 bases, leaving 19 bases between the germline ends. The germline CDR1 and CDR2 sequences are MNHNS and SASEGT. DNA for the CDR3: TGTGCCAGCAAAAGCCCTGAGGAGGGTGACAATCAGCCCCAGCATTTT. It is translated as CASKSPEEGDNQPQHF.

This clonotype was seen repeatedly, ten times or more. J is TRBJ2-1 and V is TRBV24-1; 11 bases align to TRBD1. Unmatched junction bases numbered 4, after V lost 0 bases and J lost 7 bases. The CDR3 is 16 residues long. CDR1 is KGHDR and CDR2 is SFDVKD in the germline V gene. The CDR3 spells CATSDLGTGGKNEQFF. Here the CDR3 DNA reads TGTGCCACCAGTGATTTGGGGACAGGGGGGAAAAATGAGCAGTTCTTC.

This clonotype occurred many times. This chain connects TRBV19 to TRBJ1-4, with D maybe TRBD1 (5 bases). This CDR3 has 14 residues. V was shortened by 5 bases and J by 6 bases, with 13 bases between the two germline ends. CDR1 and CDR2 (germline): LNHDA, SQIVND (reference sequence). For the CDR3, the DNA is TGTGCCAGTAGTCGGCCCAGGGCGGATGAAAAACTGTTTTTT. It codes for CASSRPRADEKLFF.

With respect to this clonotype: One end of the junction varies from germline; a read error may be responsible. The chain carries TRBV20-1 and TRBJ1-6; 8 bases agree with TRBD1. CDR3 length equals 15 residues. Germline CDR1 reads DFQATT; CDR2 reads SNEGSKA (reference sequence). CDR3 sequence (DNA): TGCAGTGCTAGACTAGGACAGGGCGGCAATTCACCCCCCCACTTT. Protein product: CSARLGQGGNSPPHF.

On this clonotype: Possible read error: a much larger clone is one base away. The chain uses TRBV24-1 and TRBJ2-3; D ambiguous. The CDR3 extends over 14 amino acids. With 6 bases removed from V and 4 bases from J, the gap between germline ends came to 13 bases. Germline lookup yields CDR1 KGHDR and CDR2 SFDVKD. CDR3 sequence reads: CATSYPPTADTQYF. As DNA, the CDR3 is TGTGCCACCAGTTACCCCCCGACTGCAGATACGCAGTATTTT.

A word on this clonotype: This likely stems from a read error, as it lies one base from a far larger clone. The chain is built from TRBV6-4 and TRBJ2-7; 14 positions match TRBD2. Germline loops: CDR1 MRHNA, CDR2 SNTAGT. The length of the CDR3 is 18 residues. CDR3 sequence reads: CASSEAQGLAGAYYDQYF. DNA of the CDR3: TGTGCCAGCAGTGAAGCGCAGGGACTAGCGGGGGCCTACTACGATCAGTACTTC.

This clonotype was counted ten times or more. J is TRBJ1-1 and V is TRBV30, with D perhaps TRBD1 (5 bases). Germline V gene lookup returns CDR1 GTSNPN and CDR2 SVGIG (reference sequence). This CDR3 contains 15 residues. V was shortened by 2 bases and J by 5 bases, with 18 bases between the two germline ends. This CDR3 reads CAWSPARGGGTEAFF. CDR3 in DNA: TGTGCCTGGAGTCCAGCGAGGGGAGGAGGGACTGAAGCTTTCTTT.

A note on this clonotype: Compared with germline, one end of the junction differs, possibly owing to a read error. The chain recombines TRBV6-1 with TRBJ2-1; D might be TRBD1 (6 bases). Germline CDR1 MNHNS, CDR2 SASEGT. The CDR3 consists of 16 residues. This CDR3 reads CASTWTDLGPYNEQLF. The CDR3 DNA reads as TGTGCCAGCACCTGGACAGACCTCGGGCCTTACAATGAGCAGTTATTC.

This clonotype appeared a few times. This may come from a read error, since a much larger clone is one base off. CDR3 residues: CASSPLADEQYF. The CDR3 DNA reads TGTGCCAGCAGCCCCTTGGCTGACGAGCAGTACTTC. The V gene is TRBV7-2, the J gene TRBJ2-7; D is ambiguous. V was clipped by 5 bases and J by 5 bases, with 10 bases between them. The CDR3 loop spans 12 amino acids. CDR1 is SGHTA and CDR2 is FQGNSA in the germline V gene.

This clonotype showed up many times. CDR3 residues: CASSQDYRNTEAFF. For the CDR3, the DNA is TGCGCCAGCAGCCAAGATTATAGGAACACTGAAGCTTTCTTT. The V gene is TRBV4-3, the J gene TRBJ1-1; no clear D gene. This CDR3 is built from 14 residues. Germline CDR1 reads LGHNA; CDR2 reads YSLEER. V was shortened by 0 bases and J by 1 base, with 6 bases between the two germline ends.

This clonotype was observed at least ten times. The rearrangement uses TRBV20-1 and TRBJ1-1, with 7 bases identical to TRBD1. Germline V gives CDR1 DFQATT, CDR2 SNEGSKA (reference sequence). The CDR3 is 13 amino acids. The J segment lost 8 bases and the V segment lost 0 bases, leaving 6 bases of the junction unmatched. The CDR3 nucleotides read TGCAGTGCTAGAGATACCGGGACAGCCGAAGCTTTCTTT. Amino acids: CSARDTGTAEAFF.

This clonotype has ten or more counts. A read error may produce the germline difference seen at one junction end. The genes are TRBV29-1 and TRBJ2-1; TRBD1 agrees at 9 bases. This CDR3 is 14 amino acids long. CDR1 is SQVTM, CDR2 ANQGSEA, per germline. The CDR3 here is CSVRAGTGTGLSTF. CDR3 coding DNA: TGCAGCGTTCGCGCCGGGACAGGGACCGGACTTTCCACTTTC.